This TCR beta chain comes out of a study of T cell changes during pregnancy in multiple sclerosis. Generated by immunoSEQ multiplex PCR, the TCRdb table keeps only in-frame clones and is missing some. Here the sample spans tens of thousands of clones, about nine tenths being singletons. Germline V gene lookup returns CDR1 SGHNT and CDR2 YYREEE (reference sequence). The CDR3 spans 15 residues. The V gene end was trimmed by 4 bases and the J gene end by 6 bases; junction bases not matched to a gene: 11. Sample: CD8+ T cells from peripheral blood mononuclear cells, taken in the second trimester of pregnancy. The source of this sequence is a female donor with multiple sclerosis, enrolled in a pregnancy study. The V and J genes are TRBV5-4 and TRBJ1-2, with 8 positions matching TRBD1. CDR3 DNA sequence: TGTGCCAGCAGCCCAGGCCCAGGACAGGGCAATGGCTACACCTTC. It specifies CASSPGPGQGNGYTF.